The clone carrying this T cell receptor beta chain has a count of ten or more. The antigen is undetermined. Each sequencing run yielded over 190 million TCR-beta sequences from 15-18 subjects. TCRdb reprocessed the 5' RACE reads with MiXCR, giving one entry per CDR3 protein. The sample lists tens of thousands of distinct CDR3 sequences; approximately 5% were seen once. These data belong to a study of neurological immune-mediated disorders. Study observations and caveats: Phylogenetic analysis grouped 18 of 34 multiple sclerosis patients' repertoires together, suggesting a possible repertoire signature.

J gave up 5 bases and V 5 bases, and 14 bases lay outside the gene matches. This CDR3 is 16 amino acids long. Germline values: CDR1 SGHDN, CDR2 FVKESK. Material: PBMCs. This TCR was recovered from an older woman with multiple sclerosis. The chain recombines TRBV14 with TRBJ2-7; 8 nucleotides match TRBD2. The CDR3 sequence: CASSSRGSGITDEQYF. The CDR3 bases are TGTGCCAGCAGCTCCCGGGGTAGCGGGATTACCGACGAGCAGTACTTC.